Listed below are T cell receptor beta chains from one sample, sequenced in a study of blood T cells in healthy people across ages. From the 5' RACE reads, TCRdb called clonotypes with MiXCR, one entry per CDR3 protein. The data contain some 1.5 million distinct CDR3 sequences, roughly 27% of them singletons. Sample: blood. The receptors were gathered from a woman aged 30 to 39 in good health. The CDR3 runs from the conserved cysteine through the conserved F or W. The order of the fields is V gene, clone size, J gene, D gene, CDR3 protein, CDR3 DNA. A D gene is named only where the DNA matches it firmly. Clone size is stated in some rows and not others, as once, few, many or a class when expanded.

V gene: TRBV5-6; clone size: few; J gene: TRBJ2-1; D gene: TRBD1; CDR3 protein: CASSPRPGQGWNEQFF; CDR3 DNA: TGTGCCAGCAGCCCGAGACCGGGACAGGGCTGGAATGAGCAGTTCTTC
V gene: TRBV15; clone size: many; J gene: TRBJ2-5; D gene: -; CDR3 protein: CATSGGTPTGQETQYF; CDR3 DNA: TGTGCCACCAGCGGGGGTACTCCGACAGGACAAGAGACCCAGTACTTC
V gene: TRBV5-1; clone size: many; J gene: TRBJ2-6; D gene: -; CDR3 protein: CASSGGVFSGANVLTF; CDR3 DNA: TGCGCCAGCAGCGGGGGAGTCTTCTCTGGGGCCAACGTCCTGACTTTC
V gene: TRBV20-1; clone size: few; J gene: TRBJ2-7; D gene: TRBD1; CDR3 protein: CSARQGQGYEQYF; CDR3 DNA: TGCAGTGCTCGCCAGGGACAGGGATACGAGCAGTACTTC
V gene: TRBV7-9; clone size: many; J gene: TRBJ1-2; D gene: -; CDR3 protein: CASSLGDAILGYTF; CDR3 DNA: TGTGCCAGCAGCTTAGGGGACGCGATCTTAGGCTACACCTTC
V gene: TRBV27; clone size: -; J gene: TRBJ1-5; D gene: TRBD1; CDR3 protein: CASSSDLDRVLGQPQHF; CDR3 DNA: TGTGCCAGCAGTTCAGACCTGGACAGGGTGTTAGGTCAGCCCCAGCATTTT
V gene: TRBV4-3; clone size: -; J gene: TRBJ1-2; D gene: TRBD1; CDR3 protein: CASSQGQGAQYGYTF; CDR3 DNA: TGCGCCAGCAGCCAAGGGCAGGGGGCACAGTATGGCTACACCTTC
V gene: TRBV3-1; clone size: many; J gene: TRBJ2-7; D gene: -; CDR3 protein: CASSQGFVGAYEQYF; CDR3 DNA: TGTGCCAGCAGCCAAGGATTTGTCGGAGCCTACGAGCAGTACTTC
V gene: TRBV5-1; clone size: many; J gene: TRBJ2-5; D gene: -; CDR3 protein: CASSHDYRRGPLQETQYF; CDR3 DNA: TGCGCCAGCAGCCACGACTACCGCCGGGGCCCCTTACAAGAGACCCAGTACTTC
V gene: TRBV10-3; clone size: few; J gene: TRBJ2-5; D gene: -; CDR3 protein: CAISEYGGKETQYF; CDR3 DNA: TGTGCCATCAGTGAGTACGGCGGGAAAGAGACCCAGTACTTC
V gene: TRBV7-2; clone size: many; J gene: TRBJ2-5; D gene: TRBD2; CDR3 protein: CASSRPGTRQETQYF; CDR3 DNA: TGTGCCAGCAGCCGACCCGGGACTAGGCAAGAGACCCAGTACTTC
V gene: TRBV7-9; clone size: -; J gene: TRBJ1-6; D gene: -; CDR3 protein: CATSQRSSPLHF; CDR3 DNA: TGTGCCACCAGTCAGCGTAGTTCACCCCTCCACTTT
V gene: TRBV4-3; clone size: few; J gene: TRBJ2-7; D gene: TRBD2; CDR3 protein: CASSQLAGGGYEQYF; CDR3 DNA: TGCGCCAGCAGCCAACTAGCGGGTGGAGGCTACGAGCAGTACTTC
V gene: TRBV12-3/TRBV12-4; clone size: -; J gene: TRBJ1-1; D gene: TRBD1; CDR3 protein: CASSSQGTKAFF; CDR3 DNA: TGTGCCAGCAGTTCACAGGGGACTAAAGCTTTCTTT
V gene: TRBV11-1; clone size: few; J gene: TRBJ2-7; D gene: -; CDR3 protein: CASRLGGQYEQYF; CDR3 DNA: TGTGCCAGCCGCCTCGGCGGACAATACGAGCAGTACTTC
V gene: TRBV20-1; clone size: -; J gene: TRBJ2-7; D gene: -; CDR3 protein: CSARVSGAYDEQYF; CDR3 DNA: TGCAGTGCTAGAGTATCGGGGGCGTACGACGAGCAGTACTTC
V gene: TRBV7-9; clone size: -; J gene: TRBJ2-1; D gene: -; CDR3 protein: CASSLALAQQTQFF; CDR3 DNA: TGTGCCAGCAGCTTAGCACTAGCTCAGCAGACCCAGTTCTTC